This T cell receptor beta chain was captured in a study of metastatic and nonmetastatic thyroid tumors (TCRdb year 2020). In the study overall: Repertoires were compared across peripheral blood and tumor or nodule tissue samples from malignant and benign thyroid patients.

Here is what the overall study found, with its caveats: TCR beta diversity was reported as significantly higher in malignant tumors than in benign nodules, in both blood and tumor samples.

About this clone: Which antigen it targets is not known. Qualities for individual bases were not recorded, and no much larger clone is one base off.

Library preparation employed PCR. The sequencing machine was an Illumina HiSeq 4000. High-throughput sequencing was used to profile the CDR3 region of the TCR beta-chain in every patient. As for the original processing: The researchers built a classifier to tell apart papillary thyroid cancer patients with distant metastasis, based on CDR3 differences among clinicopathological groups. The Shannon index was used to measure repertoire diversity, and the Morisita-Horn index was used to measure how similar tumor and blood repertoires were. TCRdb reworked the public reads: Q25 trimming with fastp, MiXCR clone assembly, productive beta chains retained. TCRdb's processing, not the study's, gives the V and J calls here. This sample is represented by thousands of clones; roughly 19% of them were singletons. Approximately 25% of the sample is taken by the ten largest. CDR3 length: 15 amino acids, cysteine to phenylalanine. Kept here is only the CDR3 DNA, which spans 45 bases and is read in frame from base 1. V is pared back by 5 bases and J by 8 bases, with 19 bases lying between the germline termini. For CDR1 and CDR2, the germline V gene lists SGHAT and FQNNGV.

None of the patients had been given any treatment before thyroid surgery. Patient clinical samples collected from 2012 to 2018 were retrospectively analysed using T-cell receptor beta sequencing. The V and J genes are TRBV11-2 and TRBJ2-1; tentative D gene TRBD2, with 7 bases matching. Sequencing was performed on adjacent normal tissue. The source is a male donor with papillary thyroid cancer or a benign thyroid nodule (not recorded which). Some clones in this sample may be carry-over from other donors' samples. The DNA sequence is TGTGCCAGCAGCCCATACAAAGGGGGGGGCCATGAGCAGTTCTTC. This codes for CASSPYKGGGHEQFF. Beyond the CDR3, the reference TRBV11-2 and TRBJ2-1 genes provide the residues; the full variable domain reads: EAGVAQSPRYKIIEKRQSVAFWCNPISGHATLYWYQQILGQGPKLLIQFQNNGVVDDSQLPKDRFSAERLKGVDSTLKIQPAKLEDSAVYLCASSPYKGGGHEQFFGPGTRLTVL.